The entry below describes one TCR beta chain. The sample comes from a study of blood T cell repertoires in COVID-19. Study details: Italy, Spain and the United States were the sources of the convalescent and acute COVID-19 samples. T cells, B-cell-depleted T cells, or PBMCs provided the cDNA or gDNA that served as material.

V was pared by 5 bases and J by 5 bases, with 8 bases of the junction left unmatched. Germline CDR1 reads LNHDA; CDR2 reads SQIVND (reference sequence). CDR3 size: 16 residues. Original methodology: Reference gene primer amplification in the assay estimated nucleated cell counts. Assay: immunoSEQ multiplex PCR; the TCRdb copy retains only in-frame clones and omits some. Clone size and V and J calls were adopted from that table, with D and trimming inferred from the DNA. This table holds hundreds of thousands of clones, 75% to 85% found once. The material sequenced was peripheral blood. This chain links TRBV19 with TRBJ2-5, with 13 bases that match TRBD2. The TCR originated in a man aged 50-60 years with active or convalescent COVID-19. CDR3 in DNA: TGTGCCAGTAGTGCCTGGACTAGCGGGAGTCGGGAGACCCAGTACTTC. This sequence encodes CASSAWTSGSRETQYF. The whole variable domain, remainder taken from reference TRBV19 and TRBJ2-5, is DGGITQSPKYLFRKEGQNVTLSCEQNLNHDAMYWYRQDPGQGLRLIYYSQIVNDFQKGDIAEGYSVSREKKESFPLTVTSAQKNPTAFYLCASSAWTSGSRETQYFGPGTRLLVL.